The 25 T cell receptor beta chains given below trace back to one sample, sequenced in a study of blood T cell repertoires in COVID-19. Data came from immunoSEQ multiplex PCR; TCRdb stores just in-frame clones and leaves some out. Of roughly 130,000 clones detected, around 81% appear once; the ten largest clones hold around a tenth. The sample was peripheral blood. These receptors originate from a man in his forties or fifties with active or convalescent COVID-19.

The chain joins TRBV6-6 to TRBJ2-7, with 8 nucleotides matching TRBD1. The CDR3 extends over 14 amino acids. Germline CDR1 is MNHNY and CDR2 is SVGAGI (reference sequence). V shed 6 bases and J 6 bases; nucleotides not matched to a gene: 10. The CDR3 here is CASRGQGVSREQYF. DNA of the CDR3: TGTGCCAGCAGAGGACAGGGTGTTTCCCGCGAGCAGTACTTC.

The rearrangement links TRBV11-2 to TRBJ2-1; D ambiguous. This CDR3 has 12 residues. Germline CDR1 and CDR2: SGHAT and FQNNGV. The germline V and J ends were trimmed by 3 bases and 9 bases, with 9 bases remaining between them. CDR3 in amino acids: CASSFEWSEQFF. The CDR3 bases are TGTGCCAGCAGCTTCGAATGGAGTGAGCAGTTCTTC.

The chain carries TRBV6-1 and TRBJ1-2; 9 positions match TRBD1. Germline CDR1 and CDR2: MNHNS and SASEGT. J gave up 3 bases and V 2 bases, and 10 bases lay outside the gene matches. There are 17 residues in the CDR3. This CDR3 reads CASSERHRGRVDYGYTF. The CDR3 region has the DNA TGTGCCAGCAGTGAACGGCACAGGGGGCGAGTCGACTATGGCTACACCTTC.

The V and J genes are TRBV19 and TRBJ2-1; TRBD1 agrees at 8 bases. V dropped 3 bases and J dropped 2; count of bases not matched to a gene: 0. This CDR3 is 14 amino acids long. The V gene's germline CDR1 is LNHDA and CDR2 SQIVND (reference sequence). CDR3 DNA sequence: TGTGCCAGTAGTATGGGACAGGCCTACAATGAGCAGTTCTTC. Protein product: CASSMGQAYNEQFF.

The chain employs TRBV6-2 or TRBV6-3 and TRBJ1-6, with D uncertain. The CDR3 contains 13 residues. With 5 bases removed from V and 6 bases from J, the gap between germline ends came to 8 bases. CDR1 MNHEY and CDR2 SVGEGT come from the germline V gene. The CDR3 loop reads CASSAGSNSPLHF. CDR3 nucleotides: TGTGCCAGCAGTGCAGGAAGTAATTCACCCCTCCACTTT.

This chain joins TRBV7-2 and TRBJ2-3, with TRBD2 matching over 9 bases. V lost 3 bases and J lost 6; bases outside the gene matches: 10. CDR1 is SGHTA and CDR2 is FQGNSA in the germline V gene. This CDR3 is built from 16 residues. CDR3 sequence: CASSFPTSGESDTQYF. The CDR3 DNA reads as TGTGCCAGCAGCTTTCCGACTAGCGGTGAATCCGATACGCAGTATTTT.

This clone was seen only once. In DNA form, the CDR3 reads TGCGCCAGCAGCCAAGTGCCCGGGGTTACCGGGGAGCTGTTTTTT. Encoded protein: CASSQVPGVTGELFF. The chain links TRBV4-3 to TRBJ2-2, with D possibly TRBD2 on 5 matching bases. The length of the CDR3 is 15 residues. Germline CDR1 LGHNA, CDR2 YSLEER. V gave up 1 base and J gave up 5 bases, with 11 bases separating them.

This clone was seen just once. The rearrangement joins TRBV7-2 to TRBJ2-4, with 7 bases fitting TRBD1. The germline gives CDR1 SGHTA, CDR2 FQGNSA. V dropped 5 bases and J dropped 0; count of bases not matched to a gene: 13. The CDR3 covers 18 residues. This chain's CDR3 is CASSTRLGDSVAKNIQYF. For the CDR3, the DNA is TGTGCCAGCAGCACTAGACTGGGGGACAGCGTAGCCAAAAACATTCAGTACTTC.

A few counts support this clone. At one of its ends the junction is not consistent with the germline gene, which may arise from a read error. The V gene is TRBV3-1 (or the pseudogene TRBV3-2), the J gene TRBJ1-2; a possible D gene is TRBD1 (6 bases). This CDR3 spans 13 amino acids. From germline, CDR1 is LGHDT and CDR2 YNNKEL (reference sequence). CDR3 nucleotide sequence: TGTGCCAGCAGCCAAGATACGGACAGACTACTCTACTTC. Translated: CASSQDTDRLLYF.

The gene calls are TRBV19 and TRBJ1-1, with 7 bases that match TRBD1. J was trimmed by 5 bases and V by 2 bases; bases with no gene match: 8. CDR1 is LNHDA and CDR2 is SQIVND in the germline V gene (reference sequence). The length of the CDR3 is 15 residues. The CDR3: CASSISPSGGTEAFF. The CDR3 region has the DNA TGTGCCAGTAGTATATCCCCTTCAGGGGGGACTGAAGCTTTCTTT.

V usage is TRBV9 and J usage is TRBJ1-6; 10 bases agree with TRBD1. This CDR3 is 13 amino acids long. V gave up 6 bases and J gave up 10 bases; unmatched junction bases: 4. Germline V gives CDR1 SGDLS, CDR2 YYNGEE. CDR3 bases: TGTGCCAGCAAAGGACAGGGGGGCTCACCCCTCCACTTT. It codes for CASKGQGGSPLHF.

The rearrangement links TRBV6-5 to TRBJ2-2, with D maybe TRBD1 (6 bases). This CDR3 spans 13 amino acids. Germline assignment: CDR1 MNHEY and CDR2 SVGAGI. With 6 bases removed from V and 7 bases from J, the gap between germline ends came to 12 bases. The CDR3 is CASRQGTGGELFF. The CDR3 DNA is TGTGCCAGCAGACAGGGTACTGGCGGGGAGCTGTTTTTT.

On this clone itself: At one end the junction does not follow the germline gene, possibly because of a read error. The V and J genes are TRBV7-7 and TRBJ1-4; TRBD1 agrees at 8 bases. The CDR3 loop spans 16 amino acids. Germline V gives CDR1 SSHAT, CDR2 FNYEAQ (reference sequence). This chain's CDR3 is CASSLAGTGNNEKLFF. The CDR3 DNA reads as TGTGCTAGCAGCTTAGCGGGGACAGGAAATAATGAAAAACTGTTTTTT.

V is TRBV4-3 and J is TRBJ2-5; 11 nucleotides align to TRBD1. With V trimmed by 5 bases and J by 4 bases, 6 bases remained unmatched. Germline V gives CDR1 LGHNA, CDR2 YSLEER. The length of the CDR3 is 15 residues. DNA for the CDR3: TGCGCCAGCAGCAATTCGGGACAGGGGGGAGAGACCCAGTACTTC. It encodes CASSNSGQGGETQYF.

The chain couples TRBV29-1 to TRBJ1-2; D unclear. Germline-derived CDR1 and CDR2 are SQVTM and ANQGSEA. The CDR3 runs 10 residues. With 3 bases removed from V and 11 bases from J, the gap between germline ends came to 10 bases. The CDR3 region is CSVDTAGYTF. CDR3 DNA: TGCAGCGTTGATACAGCCGGATACACCTTC.

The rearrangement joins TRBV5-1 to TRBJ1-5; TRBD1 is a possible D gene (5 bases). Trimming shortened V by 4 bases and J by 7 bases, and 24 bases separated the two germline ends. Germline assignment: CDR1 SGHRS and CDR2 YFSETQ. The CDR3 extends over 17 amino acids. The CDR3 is CASSALPNGAGQQPQHF. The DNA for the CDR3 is TGCGCCAGCAGCGCCTTGCCTAATGGGGCAGGGCAACAGCCCCAGCATTTT.

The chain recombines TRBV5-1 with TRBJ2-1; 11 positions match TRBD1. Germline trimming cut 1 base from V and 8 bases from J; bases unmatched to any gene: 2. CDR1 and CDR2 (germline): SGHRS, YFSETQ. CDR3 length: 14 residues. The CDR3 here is CASSLRTGGDEQFF. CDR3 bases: TGCGCCAGCAGCTTGAGGACAGGGGGCGATGAGCAGTTCTTC.

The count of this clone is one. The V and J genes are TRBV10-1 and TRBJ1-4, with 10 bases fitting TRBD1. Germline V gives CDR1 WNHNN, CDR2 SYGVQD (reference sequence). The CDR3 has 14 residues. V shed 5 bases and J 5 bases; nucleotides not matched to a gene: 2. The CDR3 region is CASSPGQGNEKLFF. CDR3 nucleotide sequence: TGCGCCAGCAGTCCGGGACAGGGGAATGAAAAACTGTTTTTT.

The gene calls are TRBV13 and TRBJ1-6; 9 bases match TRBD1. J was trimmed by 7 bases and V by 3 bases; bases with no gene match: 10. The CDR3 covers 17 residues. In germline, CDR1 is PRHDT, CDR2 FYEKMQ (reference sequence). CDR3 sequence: CASSFGTGTFSNSPLHF. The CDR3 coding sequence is TGTGCCAGCAGCTTTGGGACAGGGACGTTTTCCAATTCACCCCTCCACTTT.

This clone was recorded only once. Here the CDR3 reads CSAGSPNTEAFF. CDR3 bases: TGCAGCGCCGGGAGTCCGAACACTGAAGCTTTCTTT. This chain joins TRBV29-1 and TRBJ1-1, with D unclear. CDR1 and CDR2 from the germline V gene are SQVTM and ANQGSEA. Trimming took off 7 bases at V and 1 base at J, with 10 bases between the two ends. The CDR3 runs 12 residues.

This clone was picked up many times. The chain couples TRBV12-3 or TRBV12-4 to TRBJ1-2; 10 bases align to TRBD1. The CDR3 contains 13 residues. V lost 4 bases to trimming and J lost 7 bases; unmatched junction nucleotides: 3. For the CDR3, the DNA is TGTGCCAGCAGTTGGGACAGGGGCTCTGGCTACACCTTC. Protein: CASSWDRGSGYTF.

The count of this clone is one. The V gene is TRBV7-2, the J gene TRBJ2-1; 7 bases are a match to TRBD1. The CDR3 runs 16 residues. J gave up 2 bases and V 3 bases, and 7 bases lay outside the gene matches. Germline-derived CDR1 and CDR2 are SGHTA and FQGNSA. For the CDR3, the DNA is TGTGCCAGCAGCTTCCGGGTTGGGACAGCCTACAATGAGCAGTTCTTC. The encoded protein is CASSFRVGTAYNEQFF.

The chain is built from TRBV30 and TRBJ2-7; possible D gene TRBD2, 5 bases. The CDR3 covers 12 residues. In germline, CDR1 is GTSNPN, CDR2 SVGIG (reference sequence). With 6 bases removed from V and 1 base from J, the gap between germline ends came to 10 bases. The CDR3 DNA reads TGTGCCTGTATAACGGGATCCTACGAGCAGTACTTC. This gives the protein CACITGSYEQYF.

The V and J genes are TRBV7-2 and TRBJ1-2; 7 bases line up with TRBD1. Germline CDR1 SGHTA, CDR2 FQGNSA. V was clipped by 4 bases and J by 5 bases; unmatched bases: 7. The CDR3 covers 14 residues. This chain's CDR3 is CASSYSGTDYGYTF. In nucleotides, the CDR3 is TGTGCCAGCAGCTATTCCGGGACAGATTATGGCTACACCTTC.

The CDR3 loop reads CASSLDERGAHTQYF. The CDR3 DNA reads as TGTGCCAGCAGCTTAGACGAGCGGGGGGCTCATACGCAGTATTTT. The chain has TRBV7-2 and TRBJ2-3; 9 positions agree with TRBD2. V gave up 1 base and J gave up 7 bases; unmatched junction bases: 6. Germline V gene sequence: CDR1 SGHTA, CDR2 FQGNSA. The CDR3 has 15 amino acids. The full variable domain, completed using reference TRBV7-2 and TRBJ2-3, is GAGVSQSPSNKVTEKGKDVELRCDPISGHTALYWYRQSLGQGLEFLIYFQGNSAPDKSGLPSDRFSAERTGGSVSTLTIQRTQQEDSAVYLCASSLDERGAHTQYFGPGTRLTVL.